What follows is one T cell receptor beta chain and its context. Its antigen is not identified. The trim removed 5 bases at V and 5 bases at J, leaving 7 bases unmatched. There are 16 residues in the CDR3. The germline gives CDR1 SGHRS, CDR2 YFSETQ. The sample belongs to a study of T cells after yellow fever vaccination. Study-level results: Abundant contaminating clonotypes from the bulk population could appear in FACS-sorted repertoires. Post-booster repertoires contained most primary-vaccination clones again (approximately 97% CD4, around 88% CD8). It was the secondary response that reached its peak faster, day 5 versus 15, but it was weaker.

Production of TCR cDNA was by 5'RACE template switching, which also added a universal primer site and UMIs. MiXCR, run by TCRdb on the 5' RACE reads, gives a single entry per CDR3 protein. This sample has 500,000 to 700,000 distinct CDR3 sequences, with under 25% found just once. The source is a young man who received the YFV17D yellow fever vaccine. The chain couples TRBV5-1 to TRBJ1-6; 10 bases line up with TRBD1. The sample was PBMCs, taken 15 days after the yellow fever booster vaccination. CDR3 DNA sequence: TGCGCCAGCAGGTATCGACAGGGGGCCGATAATTCACCCCTCCACTTT. Protein sequence: CASRYRQGADNSPLHF.